These T cell receptor beta chains were read from a single sample in a study of patients and donors after allogeneic stem cell transplantation. TCRdb redid the calling of the RT-PCR reads with MiXCR, one entry per CDR3 protein. The data contain about a million distinct CDR3 sequences, more than 15% of them singletons. The specimen sequenced was blood, either unsorted or a sorted T cell fraction (not recorded which). The receptor set was obtained from a human donor who was either an allogeneic HSCT recipient or a stem cell or donor lymphocyte infusion donor (not recorded which). It is not recorded whose cells these are; they may come from a transplant donor. CDR3s include the opening cysteine and the closing phenylalanine or tryptophan. D genes are given only for firm matches. Only part of the rows carry a size: once, few, many, or a class if the clone is expanded.

CASSQDKGGAYEQYF,TGCGCCAGCAGCCAAGACAAGGGGGGGGCATACGAGCAGTACTTC,TRBJ2-7,few,TRBV4-1,NA
CASSLDGMASYNEQFF,TGTGCCAGCAGTTTAGACGGGATGGCCTCCTACAATGAGCAGTTCTTC,TRBJ2-1,few,TRBV12-3/TRBV12-4,NA
CASTARNIQYF,TGTGCCAGCACGGCCCGAAACATTCAGTACTTC,TRBJ2-4,many,TRBV25-1,NA
CATSDAPRDRSYNEQFF,TGTGCCACCAGTGATGCCCCCAGGGACCGCTCCTACAATGAGCAGTTCTTC,TRBJ2-1,NA,TRBV24-1,NA
CASSEATGGSYEQYF,TGTGCCAGCAGTGAAGCCACAGGGGGCTCGTACGAGCAGTACTTC,TRBJ2-7,few,TRBV2,TRBD1
CSASASDRGTEAFF,TGCAGTGCTAGTGCTTCGGACAGGGGCACTGAAGCTTTCTTT,TRBJ1-1,few,TRBV20-1,TRBD1
CASSLVKRSLETQYF,TGTGCCAGCAGCTTAGTAAAGCGGTCCTTAGAGACCCAGTACTTC,TRBJ2-5,many,TRBV7-2,NA
CASSLDVFSNQPQHF,TGTGCCAGCAGCTTAGATGTATTTAGCAATCAGCCCCAGCATTTT,TRBJ1-5,few,TRBV7-2,NA
CSARTSGRVNYNEQFF,TGCAGTGCTAGGACTAGCGGGAGGGTCAACTACAATGAGCAGTTCTTC,TRBJ2-1,NA,TRBV20-1,TRBD2
CSARGTAGALWNSPLHF,TGCAGTGCTAGGGGTACGGCAGGAGCCCTTTGGAATTCACCCCTCCACTTT,TRBJ1-6,few,TRBV20-1,NA
CASSFLIVSDLAF,TGCGCCAGCAGCTTCCTTATCGTATCTGACTTGGCGTTC,TRBJ1-2,NA,TRBV5-1,NA
CASSHSGRANEQFF,TGTGCCAGCAGCCACAGCGGGAGGGCCAATGAGCAGTTCTTC,TRBJ2-1,NA,TRBV7-8,TRBD2
CASSYSDSGRGIDTQYF,TGTGCCAGCAGTTACTCGGATAGCGGGAGAGGAATAGATACGCAGTATTTT,TRBJ2-3,few,TRBV6-5,TRBD2
CASSLRVGINEQFF,TGTGCCAGCAGTCTCAGGGTCGGCATCAATGAGCAGTTCTTC,TRBJ2-1,many,TRBV9,NA
CASMDRALDQPQHF,TGTGCCAGTATGGACAGGGCCCTAGATCAGCCCCAGCATTTT,TRBJ1-5,NA,TRBV19,TRBD1
CASSRGAKGLAGSYEQYF,TGCGCCAGCAGCCGTGGGGCGAAAGGACTAGCGGGATCCTACGAGCAGTACTTC,TRBJ2-7,NA,TRBV5-1,TRBD2
CSASLAAANYGYTF,TGCAGTGCTAGTCTGGCAGCAGCTAACTATGGCTACACCTTC,TRBJ1-2,NA,TRBV20-1,NA
CASSPLASGFNEQFF,TGTGCCAGCAGCCCCTTAGCGAGTGGATTCAATGAGCAGTTCTTC,TRBJ2-1,NA,TRBV9,NA
CATSDYTVGGDTQYF,TGTGCCACCAGTGATTACACCGTTGGAGGAGATACGCAGTATTTT,TRBJ2-3,few,TRBV24-1,NA
CSAGGGGQPQHF,TGCAGTGCTGGGGGGGGAGGACAGCCCCAGCATTTT,TRBJ1-5,many,TRBV20-1,NA
CASSSSNNEQFF,TGCGCCAGCAGTAGTAGCAACAATGAGCAGTTCTTC,TRBJ2-1,many,TRBV5-1,NA
CATSDSGTSAINEQFF,TGTGCCACCAGTGACTCCGGGACTAGCGCCATCAATGAGCAGTTCTTC,TRBJ2-1,few,TRBV24-1,TRBD2
CASRSGLDTGELFF,TGTGCCAGCAGATCGGGCCTTGACACCGGGGAGCTGTTTTTT,TRBJ2-2,few,TRBV7-3,NA
CASSQDSGLAAYTF,TGCGCCAGCAGCCAAGATTCGGGGCTCGCCGCTTACACCTTC,TRBJ1-2,few,TRBV4-3,NA
CASSFGRRSGANVLTF,TGTGCCAGCAGTTTTGGTCGCCGCTCTGGGGCCAACGTCCTGACTTTC,TRBJ2-6,few,TRBV27,NA
CSAKHRAANYGYTF,TGCAGTGCTAAACACAGGGCAGCTAACTATGGCTACACCTTC,TRBJ1-2,few,TRBV20-1,NA
CASITWNEQFF,TGCGCCAGCATAACGTGGAATGAGCAGTTCTTC,TRBJ2-1,NA,TRBV5-1,NA
CSVEVPASEAFF,TGCAGCGTTGAAGTACCAGCGAGTGAAGCTTTCTTT,TRBJ1-1,many,TRBV29-1,NA
CASSPGTSGRSSTDTQYF,TGTGCCAGCTCGCCCGGGACTAGCGGGAGGAGCAGCACAGATACGCAGTATTTT,TRBJ2-3,once,TRBV18,TRBD2
CSALIGVSSYNEQFF,TGCAGTGCTCTCATAGGAGTCAGCTCCTACAATGAGCAGTTCTTC,TRBJ2-1,NA,TRBV20-1,NA
CASSPRELSGNTEAFF,TGTGCCAGCTCACCAAGGGAATTGTCGGGAAACACTGAAGCTTTCTTT,TRBJ1-1,once,TRBV18,NA
CASSDFRGAEAFF,TGTGCCAGCTCAGACTTTCGAGGGGCTGAAGCTTTCTTT,TRBJ1-1,few,TRBV5-6,NA
CSARVTTASNQPQHF,TGCAGTGCTAGAGTTACGACAGCTAGCAATCAGCCCCAGCATTTT,TRBJ1-5,NA,TRBV20-1,NA
CASGVGGVVTGELFF,TGTGCCAGCGGGGTGGGGGGAGTCGTCACCGGGGAGCTGTTTTTT,TRBJ2-2,NA,TRBV6-1,NA
CAISTERASSYEQYF,TGTGCCATCAGTACAGAGCGGGCCAGCTCCTACGAGCAGTACTTC,TRBJ2-7,NA,TRBV10-3,NA
CSARVLAGGPSYNEQFF,TGCAGTGCTAGAGTTCTAGCGGGAGGGCCATCCTACAATGAGCAGTTCTTC,TRBJ2-1,few,TRBV20-1,TRBD2
CASSDLRASRGYTF,TGTGCCAGCAGTGATCTCCGCGCCTCTAGGGGCTACACCTTC,TRBJ1-2,NA,TRBV2,NA
CASSQPPLRQGVDSPLHF,TGCGCCAGCAGCCAGCCCCCACTACGCCAGGGGGTGGATTCACCCCTCCACTTT,TRBJ1-6,NA,TRBV4-1,TRBD1
CSARDPRAKGYTF,TGCAGTGCTAGAGATCCGCGCGCGAAAGGCTACACCTTC,TRBJ1-2,few,TRBV20-1,NA